The clone carrying this T cell receptor (beta chain) has a count of ten or more. This specimen belongs to a study of T cells in Graves' hyperthyroidism and ophthalmopathy. CDR3 length: 13 amino acids. Trimming removed 4 bases from V and 7 bases from J, with 10 bases in between. Germline V gene data show CDR1 as KGHDR and CDR2 as SFDVKD. TCR beta CDR3 regions were amplified from RNA. The HTBI primer set was used in a first-round RT-PCR of the TCR CDR3. TCRdb redid the calling of the multiplex PCR reads with MiXCR, one entry per CDR3 protein. Of almost 600,000 distinct CDR3 sequences in the sample, about 14% are singletons; the top ten hold more than 4.5%.

The chain links TRBV24-1 to TRBJ2-1, with no clear D. This receptor was taken from a woman in her twenties or thirties with Graves' hyperthyroidism that later progressed to Graves' ophthalmopathy. Sequencing input: blood. The CDR3, as DNA: TGTGCCACCAGTGAATCCGGACGAAATGAGCAGTTCTTC. Residues: CATSESGRNEQFF.